This T cell receptor (beta chain) was sequenced in a study of blood T cell repertoires in COVID-19 (dated by TCRdb to 2020 to 2022). Notes on the research overall: Samples covering the acute and convalescent phases of COVID-19 were provided by collaborators in the United States, Italy and Spain. Samples came from the ongoing ImmuneRACE study (first 160 participants) plus 1,254 subjects from 6 global collaborators. The repertoires were made available in a free public database intended to serve as a resource for research on the immune response to SARS-CoV-2. The prospective study material was composed of cDNA or gDNA derived from T cells, B-cell-depleted T cells, or PBMCs. Where HLA class I and class II types were available, the types were taken from metadata supplied by the sample provider, not from assay-based typing. Deeply sampled blood TCRbeta repertoires from subjects exposed to, actively infected with, or recovered from COVID-19 were included in the dataset. Nearly every sample came with metadata listing a de-identified subject ID, COVID-19 status, age in years and sex. Study-wide findings and limitations: The amount of clinical and demographic metadata varied by source and participant and was provided uncurated.

In regard to this clone: Its antigen has not been determined. The sample holds no much larger clone one base away, and base qualities are not on file.

The immunoSEQ Assay, a bias-controlled multiplex PCR, was used to amplify TCRbeta CDR3 regions from genomic DNA. In the authors' own workflow: The number of nucleated cells in each sample was estimated from the amplification of reference gene primers within the assay. To quantify the absolute abundance of each unique TCRbeta CDR3 rearrangement, sequence reads were collapsed and filtered. For each sample, productive Simpson clonality was calculated by taking the square root of Simpson's diversity index across productive rearrangements. TCRdb re-hosts the immuneACCESS table, in-frame sequences only. Its copies lack some clones; in the studies checked, an unresolved V gene accounts for under half of them, and the cause for the rest is not known. The DNA gave D and trimming, while V, J and clone size come from that table. For this sample the table gives 140,000 or so clones, of which more than 80% were detected only once. Jointly, the top ten make up 4.5% to 6% of the sample.

Collaborating institutions collected whole blood in K2EDTA tubes following their own protocols. For TCRbeta analysis, collaborators shipped samples in one of three forms: frozen whole blood, isolated PBMCs, or DNA extracted from either of those sample types. The junction shows trimming of 3 bases on V and 0 bases on J, plus 9 bases between the germline ends. Reading from cysteine to phenylalanine, the CDR3 counts 16 amino acids. The retained sequence is limited to the CDR3, 48 bases, with the frame set at the first base. Looking up the germline V gene (reference sequence) yields CDR1 LGHDT and CDR2 YNNKEL.

The sequence was obtained from a human donor in a cohort sampled during active COVID-19. The material sequenced was peripheral blood. The sequence joins TRBV3-1 (or the pseudogene TRBV3-2) to TRBJ2-6, with the D gene not clear enough to name. The CDR3 loop reads CASSHDGASGANVLTF. The nucleotide sequence reads as follows: TGTGCCAGCAGCCATGACGGAGCCTCTGGGGCCAACGTCCTGACTTTC.